This is a list of T cell receptor beta chains from one sample in a study of OX40 agonist ivuxolimab in advanced cancers. Repertoires were generated with immunoSEQ multiplex PCR, while TCRdb's copy carries only in-frame clones and drops some. The table shows over 85,000 clones, with roughly nine tenths occurring only once. Sequences were derived from CD4+ or CD8+ T cells sorted from blood, sampled in a trial of the OX40 agonist ivuxolimab. The receptors were sampled from an adult with an advanced solid tumor such as melanoma, head and neck, liver or kidney cancer. CDR3s include the opening cysteine and the closing phenylalanine or tryptophan. Fields, in order: D gene, J gene, V gene, clone size, CDR3 DNA, CDR3 protein. D genes are given only for firm matches. Expanded clones are given a class, and other clones once, few, many or no size at all.

>-|TRBJ1-1|TRBV7-2|-
TGTGCCAGCAGTTCACTCGAGGAAGCTTTCTTT
CASSSLEEAFF
>-|TRBJ1-6|TRBV6-6|-
TGTGCCAGCAGTTTTAGAAATTCACCCCTCCACTTT
CASSFRNSPLHF
>-|TRBJ2-7|TRBV28|-
TGTGCCAGCAGCCCGGGACAACCCTACGAGCAGTACTTC
CASSPGQPYEQYF
>-|TRBJ1-3|TRBV2|-
TGTGCCAGCAGTGTTTTTAGCACCATATATTTT
CASSVFSTIYF
>-|TRBJ1-1|TRBV20-1|-
TGCAGTGCTAGACTTGACACTGAAGCTTTCTTT
CSARLDTEAFF
>-|TRBJ2-7|TRBV18|-
TGTGCCAGCTCGGATCAGTCTGGGCAGTACTTC
CASSDQSGQYF
>-|TRBJ2-6|TRBV11-2|-
TGTGCCAGCAGCCCCGGGACGGATAACGTCCTGACTTTC
CASSPGTDNVLTF
>-|TRBJ1-2|TRBV5-4|-
TGTGCCAGCAGCCGGCGGGCAGGGGAGGGTGGCTACACCTTC
CASSRRAGEGGYTF
>-|TRBJ1-4|TRBV5-5|once
TGTGCCATTGGCGGGACATCGGGAGAAAAACTGTTTTTT
CAIGGTSGEKLFF
>-|TRBJ2-1|TRBV10-1|-
TGCGCCAGCAGTCTCACAGGCCCCGGGGAGCAGTTCTTC
CASSLTGPGEQFF
>-|TRBJ2-6|TRBV19|few
TGTGCCAGTAATGAGGGACAATTCTCTGGGGCCAACGTCCTGACTTTC
CASNEGQFSGANVLTF
>-|TRBJ2-7|TRBV5-1|-
TGCGCCAGCAGCCCCCAGGAGGGGGCCTCCTACGAGCAGTACTTC
CASSPQEGASYEQYF
>-|TRBJ1-5|TRBV2|-
TGTGCCAGCAGTGACAGGGCAGGGTTTCAGCCCCAGCATTTT
CASSDRAGFQPQHF
>-|TRBJ2-7|TRBV11-2|-
TGTGCCAGCAGCTCACAGGGCTACGAGCAGTACTTC
CASSSQGYEQYF
>-|TRBJ2-5|TRBV9|-
TGTGCCAGCAGCGTAGCTGTGTCTCGGGAGACCCAGTACTTC
CASSVAVSRETQYF
>-|TRBJ1-2|TRBV5-4|once
TGTGCCAGCAGCACCAAGAATAACTATGGCTACACCTTC
CASSTKNNYGYTF
>-|TRBJ2-1|TRBV18|once
TGTGCCAGCTCACCCGGGGGATACAATGAGCAGTTCTTC
CASSPGGYNEQFF
>-|TRBJ1-1|TRBV5-4|-
TGTGCCAGCATAGACAGGCAAATGAACACTGAAGCTTTCTTT
CASIDRQMNTEAFF
>TRBD1|TRBJ2-4|TRBV7-9|-
TGTGCCAGCAGTGCGGACAGGGTAGACAAAAACATTCAGTACTTC
CASSADRVDKNIQYF
>-|TRBJ2-4|TRBV9|few
TGTGCCAGCAGCGTAGGGGATCCTTTCGGGGCCAAAAACATTCAGTACTTC
CASSVGDPFGAKNIQYF
>-|TRBJ2-5|TRBV7-2|-
TGTGCCAGCAGCTTAGTTCGCGATCAAGAGACCCAGTACTTC
CASSLVRDQETQYF
>-|TRBJ2-3|TRBV19|-
TGTGCCAGTAAGGCTCGCGGGGCCCCCACAGATACGCAGTATTTT
CASKARGAPTDTQYF
>-|TRBJ1-1|TRBV6-1|-
TGTGCCAGCGGCCCGATTACTACCTCTGAAGCTTTCTTT
CASGPITTSEAFF
>-|TRBJ2-4|TRBV28|once
TGTGCCAGCAGTTTAGGGGGCAAAAACATTCAGTACTTC
CASSLGGKNIQYF
>-|TRBJ1-2|TRBV28|-
TGTGCCAGCACCCGAACGCCGGACCCAGGGAGAGGCTACACCTTC
CASTRTPDPGRGYTF
>TRBD1|TRBJ1-1|TRBV6-1|few
TGTGCCAGCAGTGCCCGACAGGGGGCGGACACTGAAGCTTTCTTT
CASSARQGADTEAFF
>-|TRBJ1-2|TRBV5-1|-
TGCGCCAGCAGCCCCCCCCTTGGAGGATCAAATGGCTACACCTTC
CASSPPLGGSNGYTF
>TRBD1|TRBJ1-2|TRBV29-1|-
TGCAGCGTTCAAGAACAGGGGGGGTACTATGGCTACACCTTC
CSVQEQGGYYGYTF
>-|TRBJ1-3|TRBV5-1|-
TGCGCCAGCCGGAGCAGCAACTCTGGAAACACCATATATTTT
CASRSSNSGNTIYF
>-|TRBJ2-7|TRBV5-4|-
TGTGCCAGCAGCCCTAGATTCGACGAGCAGTACTTC
CASSPRFDEQYF
>-|TRBJ2-1|TRBV11-1|-
TGTGCCAGCAGCTTAATGGAGGGGGCGGGTGAGCAGTTCTTC
CASSLMEGAGEQFF
>TRBD1|TRBJ2-7|TRBV28|-
TGTGCCAGCTTCACAGGGGGCAGGGTAAGCGAGCAGTACTTC
CASFTGGRVSEQYF
>-|TRBJ2-2|TRBV7-6|-
TGTGCCAGCGACGATACTGTGGGGGGGCCCGTCGGGGAGCTGTTTTTT
CASDDTVGGPVGELFF
>-|TRBJ1-2|TRBV29-1|-
TGCAGCGTTGAGAGCGTTTGGGGCTACACCTTC
CSVESVWGYTF
>-|TRBJ1-1|TRBV27|-
TGTGCCAGCAGTTTCGCTTTCGAGACACCCGGACTTCCTGAAGCTTTCTTT
CASSFAFETPGLPEAFF
>-|TRBJ1-2|TRBV14|-
TGTGCCAGCAGCCAGGGAGTTAACTATGGCTACACCTTC
CASSQGVNYGYTF
>-|TRBJ2-1|TRBV7-3|-
TGTGCCAGCAGCTTAAGGGGGTGGGCCCGTGGAGGTTACAATGAGCAGAGAGAGCAGTTCTTC
CASSLRGWARGGYNEQREQFF
>-|TRBJ2-5|TRBV29-1|once
TGCAGCGTTTCGGCGACTAGTGGGGAGGTATTGGACCAGTACTTC
CSVSATSGEVLDQYF
>-|TRBJ1-1|TRBV5-1|-
TGCGCCAGCAGCTCCCGACAGTTCATGAACACTGAAGCTTTCTTT
CASSSRQFMNTEAFF
>-|TRBJ1-4|TRBV9|-
TGTGCCAGCACCCGTGAGCCGGCGGATGAAAAACTGTTTTTT
CASTREPADEKLFF